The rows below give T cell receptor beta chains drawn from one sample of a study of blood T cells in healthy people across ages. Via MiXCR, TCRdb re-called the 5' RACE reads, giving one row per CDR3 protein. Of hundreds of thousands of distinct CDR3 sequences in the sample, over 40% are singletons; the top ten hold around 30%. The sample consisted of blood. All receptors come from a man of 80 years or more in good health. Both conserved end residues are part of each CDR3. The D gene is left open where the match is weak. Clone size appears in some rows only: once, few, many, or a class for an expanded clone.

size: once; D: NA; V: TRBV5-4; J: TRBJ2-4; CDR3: CVSSSSVSENIQYF; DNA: TGTGTCAGCAGCTCGAGTGTTAGCGAAAACATTCAGTACTTC
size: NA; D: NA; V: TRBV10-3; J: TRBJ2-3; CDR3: CAISESLGTLTDTQYF; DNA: TGTGCCATCAGTGAGTCTCTGGGGACGTTGACAGATACGCAGTATTTT
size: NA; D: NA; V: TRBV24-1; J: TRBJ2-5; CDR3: CATSEGAQETQYF; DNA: TGTGCCACCAGTGAAGGGGCCCAAGAGACCCAGTACTTC
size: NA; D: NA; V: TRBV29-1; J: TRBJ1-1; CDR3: CSVKPVAGPGTEAFF; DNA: TGCAGCGTCAAACCGGTTGCAGGGCCGGGGACTGAAGCTTTCTTT
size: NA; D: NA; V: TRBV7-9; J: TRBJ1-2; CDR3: CATRLQGLEGYTF; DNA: TGTGCCACCCGCCTTCAGGGACTAGAGGGCTACACCTTC
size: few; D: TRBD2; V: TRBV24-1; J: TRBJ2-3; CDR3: CASQRGSTDTQYF; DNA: TGTGCCAGCCAGCGGGGGAGCACAGATACGCAGTATTTT
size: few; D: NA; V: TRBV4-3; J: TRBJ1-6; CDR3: CASSQRSQGINSPLHF; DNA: TGCGCCAGCAGCCAGCGTTCGCAGGGGATTAATTCACCCCTCCACTTT
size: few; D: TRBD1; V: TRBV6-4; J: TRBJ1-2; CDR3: CASSPGTASGYTF; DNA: TGTGCCAGCAGTCCCGGGACAGCTTCTGGCTACACCTTC
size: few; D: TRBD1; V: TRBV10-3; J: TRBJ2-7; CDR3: CAISEGIRGQSEQYF; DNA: TGTGCCATCAGTGAAGGGATAAGGGGGCAGAGCGAGCAGTACTTC
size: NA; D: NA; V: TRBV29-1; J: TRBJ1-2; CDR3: CSVRGARSYTF; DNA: TGCAGCGTCCGCGGGGCACGTAGCTACACCTTC
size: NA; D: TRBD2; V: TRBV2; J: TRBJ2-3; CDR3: CTSGLAFGTDTQYF; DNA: TGTACCAGCGGACTAGCCTTTGGCACAGATACGCAGTATTTT
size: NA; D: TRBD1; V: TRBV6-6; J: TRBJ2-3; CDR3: CASSSRDRQYTDTQYF; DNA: TGTGCCAGCAGTTCACGGGACAGACAGTACACAGATACGCAGTATTTT
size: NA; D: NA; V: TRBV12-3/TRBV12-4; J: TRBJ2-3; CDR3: CASIGQTDLTDTQYF; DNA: TGTGCCAGCATCGGACAGACAGACCTCACAGATACGCAGTATTTT
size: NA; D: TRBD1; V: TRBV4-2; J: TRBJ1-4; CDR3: CASSQDRDSQNEKLFF; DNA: TGTGCCAGCAGCCAAGATAGGGACAGTCAAAATGAAAAACTGTTTTTT
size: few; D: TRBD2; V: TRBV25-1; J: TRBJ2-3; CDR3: CASSSTSGRAADTQYF; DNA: TGTGCCAGCAGTTCTACTAGCGGGAGGGCCGCAGATACGCAGTATTTT
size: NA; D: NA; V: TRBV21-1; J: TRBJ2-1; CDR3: CASPRLAGGIDEQFF; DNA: TGTGCCAGCCCCAGACTAGCGGGAGGTATAGATGAGCAGTTCTTC
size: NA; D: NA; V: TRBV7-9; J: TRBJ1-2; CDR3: CASSLRVGANGYTF; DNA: TGTGCCAGCAGCTTGCGCGTGGGGGCGAACGGCTACACCTTC